This T cell receptor (beta chain) originates from a study of T cell responses to AZD1222 COVID-19 vaccine. Points from the study as a whole: AZD1222 recipients seropositive at baseline numbered only 6 or 7. Most donors were white British, females outnumbered males, and clonal diversity was possibly underestimated.

To note about this clone: The target antigen is unknown. Germline and junction disagree at one end, which may indicate a read error.

Measured with immunoSEQ multiplex PCR; TCRdb has only the in-frame clones, and not every one. In the table there are some 110,000 clones, about 89% of which are singletons. This specimen consisted of peripheral blood, obtained 28 days after the second AZD1222 dose. The source is an adult who received the AZD1222 COVID-19 vaccine.

The CDR3 loop reads CASSVDRGRGNTIYF. The CDR3 DNA reads TGTGCCAGTAGTGTAGACAGGGGAAGGGGAAACACCATATATTTT. J is TRBJ1-3 and V is TRBV19; 8 bases match TRBD1. Germline V gene data show CDR1 as LNHDA and CDR2 as SQIVND (reference sequence). CDR3 length: 15 residues.